A selection of T cell receptor beta chains follows, all from one sample in a study of CD8 T cells in Susac syndrome. In TCRdb, the immunoSEQ multiplex PCR reads were re-called with MiXCR into one record per CDR3 protein. The sample has around 150,000 distinct CDR3 sequences; 90% to 95% are singletons. Source material: CD4+ T cells from PBMCs. Receptors were obtained from a human donor with multiple sclerosis. The conserved cysteine and the conserved F or W are not part of the CDR3 here.

>TRBV5-4|TRBJ2-1
ASSSRGSSYNEQF
>TRBV27|TRBJ2-3
ASRLDRGPDTQY
>TRBV20-1|TRBJ2-5
SARAPTGGQTQY
>TRBV5-1|TRBJ2-2
ASSLETAYGGELF
>TRBV9|TRBJ2-7
ASGRGQGPYEQY
>TRBV13|TRBJ2-7
ASRRVNSYEQY
>TRBV5-1|TRBJ2-5
ASSARGATQY
>TRBV2|TRBJ2-5
ASRRGGLAGGHQETQY
>TRBV30|TRBJ2-7
ASQRGYEQY
>TRBV19|TRBJ1-4
ASSIVRTTPEKLF
>TRBV28|TRBJ2-3
ASSFPGDTQY
>TRBV30|TRBJ2-7
AWSARDSRKDEQY
>TRBV11-2|TRBJ1-1
ASSQSDKGTTNTEAF
>TRBV6-1|TRBJ1-5
ASSEADPILQPQH
>TRBV7-6|TRBJ1-2
ASSLAPHLSGYT
>TRBV11-1|TRBJ2-1
ASSLRSLAGGSYNEQF
>TRBV3-1|TRBJ1-2
ASSLGQGINYGYT
>TRBV29-1|TRBJ2-1
SVEGGRVFEQF
>TRBV30|TRBJ2-4
AWMGSAKNIQY
>TRBV4-1|TRBJ1-2
ASSQDQPGRYGYT
>TRBV5-6|TRBJ1-2
ASSEGLGATNYGYT
>TRBV12-3/TRBV12-4|TRBJ2-7
ASSSRDVEQY
>TRBV15|TRBJ1-3
ATSETANSGNTIY
>TRBV30|TRBJ1-5
AWSPSNQPQH
>TRBV24-1|TRBJ2-6
ATSDLRQGAGANVLT
>TRBV2|TRBJ2-7
ASSGRRSSYEQY
>TRBV29-1|TRBJ1-1
SVGTGNTEAF
>TRBV7-8|TRBJ2-3
ASSLAGAITDTQY
>TRBV20-1|TRBJ2-7
SASFPGSPYEQY
>TRBV4-3|TRBJ2-5
ASSQERVAGGLQETQY
>TRBV12-3/TRBV12-4|TRBJ1-2
ASSFRAARGDGYT
>TRBV20-1|TRBJ2-1
SVPASGRNYNEQF
>TRBV29-1|TRBJ2-5
SARGLAGRQETQY
>TRBV15|TRBJ1-2
ATTRTGGTYGYT
>TRBV20-1|TRBJ2-7
SAPGGIRIYEQY
>TRBV20-1|TRBJ1-5
SAPTGLSNQPQH
>TRBV20-1|TRBJ2-5
SAREGGMKTQY
>TRBV19|TRBJ1-1
ASSDRGMNTEAF
>TRBV20-1|TRBJ2-3
SASARLAGSTDTQY
>TRBV29-1|TRBJ2-5
SVGARQETQY
>TRBV15|TRBJ2-5
ATSRGQGGETQY
>TRBV28|TRBJ2-7
ASSFRDRGRREQY
>TRBV13|TRBJ2-7
ASSASPKVPGLAGVNEQY
>TRBV7-2|TRBJ2-3
ASSLGPTQY
>TRBV5-1|TRBJ2-3
ASSPDLAASTDTQY
>TRBV24-1|TRBJ1-2
ATSVGTDTNYGYT
>TRBV12-3/TRBV12-4|TRBJ1-2
ASRLGDYGYT
>TRBV11-2|TRBJ2-3
ASSLQTNPDTQY
>TRBV19|TRBJ2-1
ASSHDRVESNEQF
>TRBV27|TRBJ1-2
ASSPRTPGGYT
>TRBV18|TRBJ1-1
ASSPIEWDRVPQMNTEAF
>TRBV20-1|TRBJ2-3
SASRGAGTQY
>TRBV24-1|TRBJ2-1
ATSDFITGNEQF
>TRBV5-1|TRBJ2-7
ASSTGQTYEQY
>TRBV7-8|TRBJ2-1
ASSPTVAGTFYEQF